A single sample gave rise to the 29 T cell receptor beta chains below, sequenced in a study of T cells in Graves' hyperthyroidism and ophthalmopathy. Authors of the study amplified TCR beta CDR3 regions from RNA transcripts. In the first-round RT-PCR of the TCR CDR3, the HTBI primer set was used. TCRdb reprocessed the multiplex PCR reads via MiXCR and lists one record per CDR3 protein. This sample has hundreds of thousands of distinct CDR3 sequences, with 30% to 40% found just once. The sample consisted of blood. These receptors all stem from a middle-aged woman with Graves' hyperthyroidism.

This clonotype has at least ten counts. The chain carries TRBV29-1 and TRBJ2-7; D might be TRBD1 (6 bases). V lost 7 bases and J lost 4, with 11 bases in between. The V gene's germline CDR1 is SQVTM and CDR2 ANQGSEA. CDR3 length equals 11 residues. The CDR3 loop is CSAGGTYEQYF. DNA for the CDR3: TGCAGCGCTGGGGGCACGTACGAGCAGTACTTC.

This clonotype showed up many times. This chain joins TRBV25-1 and TRBJ1-6; 8 nucleotides match TRBD1. CDR3 length: 16 amino acids. Trimming at V came to 4 bases and at J to 9 bases, leaving 11 bases not matched to a gene. The V gene's germline CDR1 is MGHDK and CDR2 SYGVNS. CDR3 in amino acids: CASSVQWDRKISPLHF. DNA for the CDR3: TGTGCCAGCAGTGTCCAATGGGACAGGAAGATTTCACCCCTCCACTTT.

A remark on this clonotype: This clone may be a read error of a much larger clone one base away. J is TRBJ2-5 and V is TRBV10-1; the match to TRBD1 covers 7 bases. The J segment lost 5 bases and the V segment lost 8 bases, leaving 11 bases of the junction unmatched. The CDR3 covers 14 residues. Germline assignment: CDR1 WNHNN and CDR2 SYGVQD (reference sequence). CDR3 sequence reads: CASGTGENLETQYF. For the CDR3, the DNA is TGCGCCAGCGGTACAGGGGAAAATCTCGAGACCCAGTACTTC.

This clonotype showed up many times. J is TRBJ2-7 and V is TRBV2; possible D gene TRBD2, 5 bases. This CDR3 region has 16 residues. The germline V and J ends were trimmed by 3 bases and 6 bases, with 21 bases remaining between them. Germline loops: CDR1 SNHLY, CDR2 FYNNEI. CDR3 residues: CASSDTGIGLPVEQYF. CDR3 nucleotides: TGTGCCAGCAGTGACACCGGGATAGGTTTGCCTGTCGAGCAGTACTTC.

This clonotype was detected many times. This chain connects TRBV29-1 to TRBJ1-1; tentative D call: TRBD1 (5 bases). Per the germline V gene, CDR1 is SQVTM and CDR2 is ANQGSEA. The CDR3 spans 10 residues. V lost 6 bases and J lost 11, with 13 bases in between. CDR3 nucleotides: TGCAGCGTGGCCGGGACGTTTGCTTTCTTT. Its protein is CSVAGTFAFF.

The rearrangement uses TRBV20-1 and TRBJ2-2, with 8 bases matching TRBD2. This CDR3 contains 15 residues. Germline V gene data show CDR1 as DFQATT and CDR2 as SNEGSKA (reference sequence). Trimming at V came to 3 bases and at J to 4 bases, leaving 7 bases not matched to a gene. The CDR3 bases are TGCAGTGCTAGTAAACCCGGGACTAGCACCGGGGAGCTGTTTTTT. Its translation: CSASKPGTSTGELFF.

J is TRBJ2-7 and V is TRBV25-1; 7 bases are shared with TRBD1. With V trimmed by 7 bases and J by 3 bases, 9 bases remained unmatched. From germline, CDR1 is MGHDK and CDR2 SYGVNS. The CDR3 spans 14 residues. In DNA form, the CDR3 reads TGTGCCAGCACCCCGACAGGGCGAATCTACGAGCAGTACTTC. Translation gives CASTPTGRIYEQYF.

This chain uses TRBV20-1 with TRBJ1-2; D uncertain. Germline V CDR1 and CDR2: DFQATT, SNEGSKA (reference sequence). This CDR3 is built from 13 residues. V lost 3 bases, J lost 8 bases, and 16 bases lay in between. For the CDR3, the DNA is TGCAGTGCTAGCCGAGCTTTGACGGGGGGCTACACCTTC. Protein product: CSASRALTGGYTF.

The genes are TRBV10-2 and TRBJ2-7; D may correspond to TRBD1 or TRBD2 (5 bases each). V gave up 6 bases and J gave up 5 bases, with 11 bases separating them. Germline assignment: CDR1 WSHSY and CDR2 SAAADI. This CDR3 is built from 12 residues. The CDR3 region has the DNA TGCGCCAGCAGACGGGACGCCAACGAGCAGTACTTC. It codes for CASRRDANEQYF.

The chain links TRBV7-2 to TRBJ2-2, with 8 bases lining up with TRBD2. Germline V CDR1 and CDR2: SGHTA, FQGNSA. Trimming removed 5 bases from V and 6 bases from J; junction bases left unmatched: 14. The CDR3 covers 17 residues. This CDR3 is CASSRRPRTSSPGELFF. Here the CDR3 DNA reads TGTGCCAGCAGCCGAAGACCAAGGACTAGCAGCCCCGGGGAGCTGTTTTTT.

As concerns this clonotype: At one end, the junction sequence differs from germline, possibly due to a read error. V and J are TRBV19 and TRBJ2-7; 11 bases agree with TRBD1. The CDR3 sequence is 15 residues long. Germline CDR1 reads LNHDA; CDR2 reads SQIVND (reference sequence). The CDR3 DNA reads TGTGCCAGTAGGGGAGGACAGGGGGCCCGCGTGGAGCAGCACTTC. Protein product: CASRGGQGARVEQHF.

The chain joins TRBV7-9 to TRBJ1-4; D is undetermined. This CDR3 is 16 amino acids long. V lost 3 bases and J lost 6, with 17 bases in between. CDR1 and CDR2 (germline): SEHNR, FQNEAQ (reference sequence). This CDR3 reads CASSFIVRIGDEKLFF. In DNA form, the CDR3 reads TGTGCCAGCAGCTTTATTGTGAGGATCGGGGATGAAAAACTGTTTTTT.

This clonotype was seen at least ten times. The rearrangement links TRBV7-2 to TRBJ1-5; D call uncertain. CDR1 is SGHTA and CDR2 is FQGNSA in the germline V gene. The CDR3 totals 15 residues. Trimming left V 4 bases short and J 7 bases short, with 17 bases between. The CDR3 sequence: CASSSASGREQPQHF. The DNA for the CDR3 is TGTGCCAGCAGCTCCGCCTCCGGGCGAGAGCAGCCCCAGCATTTT.

The chain has TRBV5-1 and TRBJ2-7, with a weak D call TRBD1 (7 bases). Germline-derived CDR1 and CDR2 are SGHRS and YFSETQ. V was trimmed by 2 bases and J by 3 bases, leaving 18 bases between them. The CDR3 is 16 residues long. This CDR3 reads CASSFGGQGGFYEQYF. The CDR3 DNA reads TGCGCCAGCAGCTTTGGGGGTCAGGGGGGATTCTACGAGCAGTACTTC.

V gene TRBV7-2 combines with J gene TRBJ2-7; D is uncertain. V was cut by 2 bases and J by 2 bases, with 13 bases left in between. Germline V gives CDR1 SGHTA, CDR2 FQGNSA. CDR3 size: 15 residues. In nucleotides, the CDR3 is TGTGCCAGCAGCTTAATTGGTAGGAGCCCCTACGAGCAGTACTTC. Translating gives CASSLIGRSPYEQYF.

The rearrangement links TRBV7-2 to TRBJ2-3; D is ambiguous. V was trimmed by 4 bases and J by 8 bases, leaving 19 bases between them. CDR1 and CDR2 (germline): SGHTA, FQGNSA. CDR3 length equals 15 residues. The CDR3 here is CASSYFGAKEATQYF. The DNA for the CDR3 is TGTGCCAGCAGCTACTTCGGTGCTAAGGAAGCTACGCAGTATTTT. The full variable domain, its missing parts supplied by reference TRBV7-2 and TRBJ2-3, is GAGVSQSPSNKVTEKGKDVELRCDPISGHTALYWYRQSLGQGLEFLIYFQGNSAPDKSGLPSDRFSAERTGGSVSTLTIQRTQQEDSAVYLCASSYFGAKEATQYFGPGTRLTVL.

The genes are TRBV4-3 and TRBJ1-4; D gene uncertain. The V gene lost 2 bases and the J gene lost 0 bases, with 13 bases spanning the gap. Per the germline V gene, CDR1 is LGHNA and CDR2 is YSLEER. CDR3 length: 17 amino acids. CDR3 sequence reads: CASSQTAYGATNEKLFF. The DNA for the CDR3 is TGCGCCAGCAGCCAAACGGCCTATGGTGCAACTAATGAAAAACTGTTTTTT.

V and J are TRBV14 and TRBJ1-1, with a tentative D call TRBD1 (6 bases). V lost 0 bases and J 7 bases, leaving 15 bases between the germline ends. Germline CDR1 reads SGHDN; CDR2 reads FVKESK. This CDR3 region has 15 residues. The CDR3 sequence is CASSQDLSRGREAFF. CDR3 coding DNA: TGTGCCAGCAGCCAAGATTTATCCAGGGGCCGTGAAGCTTTCTTT. Complete variable domain (other parts from reference TRBV14 and TRBJ1-1): EAGVTQFPSHSVIEKGQTVTLRCDPISGHDNLYWYRRVMGKEIKFLLHFVKESKQDESGMPNNRFLAERTGGTYSTLKVQPAELEDSGVYFCASSQDLSRGREAFFGQGTRLTVV.

This clonotype was recorded many times. The CDR3 nucleotides read TGTGCCAGCAGCTTCCGGGGGACGAACACTGAAGCTTTCTTT. Translating gives CASSFRGTNTEAFF. The rearrangement joins TRBV12-3 or TRBV12-4 to TRBJ1-1, with D possibly TRBD1 on 5 matching bases. Trimming shortened V by 6 bases and J by 1 base, and 12 bases separated the two germline ends. The CDR3 consists of 14 residues.

This CDR3 is CASRADTGGGGYTF. As DNA, the CDR3 is TGTGCCAGCAGGGCCGATACAGGGGGAGGGGGCTACACCTTC. The chain is built from TRBV7-9 and TRBJ1-2; 8 bases are shared with TRBD1. From germline, CDR1 is SEHNR and CDR2 FQNEAQ (reference sequence). The CDR3 contains 14 residues. J gave up 8 bases and V 6 bases, and 11 bases lay outside the gene matches. The whole variable domain, remainder taken from reference TRBV7-9 and TRBJ1-2, is DTGVSQNPRHKITKRGQNVTFRCDPISEHNRLYWYRQTLGQGPEFLTYFQNEAQLEKSRLLSDRFSAERPKGSFSTLEIQRTEQGDSAMYLCASRADTGGGGYTFGSGTRLTVV.

V is TRBV7-9 and J is TRBJ1-2; TRBD1 matches at 8 bases. V dropped 5 bases and J dropped 6; count of bases not matched to a gene: 8. The CDR3 runs to 14 residues. Germline V gene lookup returns CDR1 SEHNR and CDR2 FQNEAQ (reference sequence). CDR3 protein: CASSTLTGVDGYTF. The CDR3 bases are TGTGCCAGCAGCACGCTGACAGGGGTGGATGGCTACACCTTC.

This clonotype was observed many times. This chain joins TRBV5-5 and TRBJ1-5, with D perhaps matching TRBD1 (6 bases). CDR3 length: 16 amino acids. V was trimmed by 0 bases and J by 0 bases, leaving 10 bases between them. Per the germline V gene, CDR1 is SGHKS and CDR2 is YYEKEE (reference sequence). CDR3 sequence (DNA): TGTGCCAGCAGCTTGGAAGGGGGGGATAGCAATCAGCCCCAGCATTTT. Residues: CASSLEGGDSNQPQHF.

Note on this clonotype: A read error is possible here, since a much larger clone lies one base away. The DNA of the CDR3 is TGCAGTGCCGTCCTTAGCGGGAGTCGGGAGACCCAGTACTTC. This encodes CSAVLSGSRETQYF. The V gene is TRBV20-1, the J gene TRBJ2-5; 9 nucleotides line up with TRBD2. The CDR3 consists of 14 residues. The trim removed 6 bases at V and 5 bases at J, leaving 10 bases unmatched. The V gene's germline CDR1 is DFQATT and CDR2 SNEGSKA (reference sequence).

This chain joins TRBV14 and TRBJ2-5, with D possibly matching TRBD1 (6 bases). Germline V CDR1 and CDR2: SGHDN, FVKESK. The CDR3 loop spans 16 amino acids. The ends were cut back, 2 bases at V and 4 bases at J, with 17 bases in the middle. The CDR3 loop reads CASSQTGQSYRETQYF. The CDR3 region has the DNA TGTGCCAGCAGCCAAACCGGACAGTCGTACCGAGAGACCCAGTACTTC.

This clonotype was seen a single time. The chain carries TRBV10-2 and TRBJ2-7, with D unresolved. V was shortened by 4 bases and J by 5 bases, with 21 bases between the two germline ends. Germline loops: CDR1 WSHSY, CDR2 SAAADI. The length of the CDR3 is 16 residues. The CDR3: CASSGVLYSLHDEQYF. DNA for the CDR3: TGCGCCAGCAGTGGGGTCCTATACTCCCTTCATGACGAGCAGTACTTC.

Concerning this clonotype itself: A much larger clone is a single base away; this may be a read error. The J gene is TRBJ1-3, the V gene TRBV11-2; D is unclear. This CDR3 region has 15 residues. Germline values: CDR1 SGHAT, CDR2 FQNNGV. The CDR3 here is CASSSRKLLGNTICF. In DNA form, the CDR3 reads TGTGCCAGCAGTTCTCGAAAGTTACTGGGAAACACCATATGTTTT.

Many counts were recorded for this clonotype. The gene calls are TRBV7-3 and TRBJ2-5; weak D call: TRBD2 (7 bases). Germline V lookup: CDR1 SGHTA, CDR2 FQGTGA. The CDR3 has 15 amino acids. Trimming shortened V by 5 bases and J by 4 bases, and 17 bases separated the two germline ends. The DNA for the CDR3 is TGTGCCAGCAGCCCGACCCCCGGGGGGCGAGAGACCCAGTACTTC. Its protein product is CASSPTPGGRETQYF.

The chain uses TRBV19 and TRBJ1-1, with 7 bases matching TRBD1. Germline V gives CDR1 LNHDA, CDR2 SQIVND (reference sequence). The CDR3 totals 14 residues. Germline trimming cut 10 bases from V and 4 bases from J; bases unmatched to any gene: 12. The CDR3 DNA is TGTGCCATCAGTCGACAGGGACGGGCCACTGAAGCTTTCTTT. It is translated as CAISRQGRATEAFF. Drawing the rest from reference TRBV19 and TRBJ1-1, the complete variable domain is DGGITQSPKYLFRKEGQNVTLSCEQNLNHDAMYWYRQDPGQGLRLIYYSQIVNDFQKGDIAEGYSVSREKKESFPLTVTSAQKNPTAFYLCAISRQGRATEAFFGQGTRLTVV.

This clonotype was seen many times. The chain links TRBV10-1 to TRBJ2-6; TRBD1 might be the D (5 bases). Germline CDR1 WNHNN, CDR2 SYGVQD (reference sequence). The CDR3 covers 17 residues. Trimming stripped 6 bases from V and 0 bases from J, with 15 bases between. In nucleotides, the CDR3 is TGCGCCAGCAGCCCCCAGCAGGGCAACTCTGGGGCCAACGTCCTGACTTTC. Protein: CASSPQQGNSGANVLTF.